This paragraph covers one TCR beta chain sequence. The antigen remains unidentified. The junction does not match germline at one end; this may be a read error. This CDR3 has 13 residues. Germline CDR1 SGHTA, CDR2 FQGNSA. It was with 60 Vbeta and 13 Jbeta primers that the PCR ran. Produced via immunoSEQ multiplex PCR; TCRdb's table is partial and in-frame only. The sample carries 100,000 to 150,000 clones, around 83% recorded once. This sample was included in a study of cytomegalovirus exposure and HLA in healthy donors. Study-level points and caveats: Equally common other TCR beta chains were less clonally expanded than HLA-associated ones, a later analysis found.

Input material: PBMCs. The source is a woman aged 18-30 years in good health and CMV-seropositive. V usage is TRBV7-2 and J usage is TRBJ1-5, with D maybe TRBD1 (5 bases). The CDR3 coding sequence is TGTGCCAGAAGCTCCCCGGGGGTTCCTCCCCAGCATTTT. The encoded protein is CARSSPGVPPQHF.